The 14 T cell receptor beta chains below were found in one sample sequenced in a study of blood T cells in healthy people across ages. A second PCR of roughly 7 to 11 cycles used a sample-barcoded 5' primer and a J-beta primer mix. TCRdb ran MiXCR on the 5' RACE reads and lists one entry per CDR3 protein. The table has some 640,000 distinct CDR3 sequences, roughly 30% seen once. Material: blood. The source is a woman of 80 years or more in good health.

This clonotype was observed at least ten times. V usage is TRBV2 and J usage is TRBJ2-3; TRBD1 aligns across 8 bases. The CDR3 length is 14 residues. In germline, CDR1 is SNHLY, CDR2 FYNNEI. The J segment lost 4 bases and the V segment lost 3 bases, leaving 3 bases of the junction unmatched. CDR3 loop: CASSELTGADTQYF. Written as DNA, the CDR3 is TGTGCCAGCAGTGAGTTGACAGGGGCAGATACGCAGTATTTT.

This clonotype was observed a few times. The chain is built from TRBV11-1 and TRBJ2-7; TRBD1 or TRBD2 may be the D gene (5 bases each). Trimming shortened V by 7 bases and J by 0 bases, and 13 bases separated the two germline ends. This CDR3 has 14 residues. Germline V gene sequence: CDR1 SGHAT, CDR2 FQDESV (reference sequence). The DNA of the CDR3 is TGTGCCAGCACTCTAACAGGAGGCTCCTACGAGCAGTACTTC. It translates to CASTLTGGSYEQYF.

Written as DNA, the CDR3 is TGTGCCATCAGGGGGACAGCGAACACCGGGGAGCTGTTTTTT. Translating gives CAIRGTANTGELFF. The chain joins TRBV10-3 to TRBJ2-2; 7 bases align to TRBD1. V lost 6 bases, J lost 0 bases, and 1 base stayed unmatched. The CDR3 covers 14 residues. Per the germline V gene, CDR1 is ENHRY and CDR2 is SYGVKD.

This chain links TRBV5-5 with TRBJ1-1, with D possibly matching TRBD1 (5 bases). The CDR3 totals 12 residues. Germline V gene sequence: CDR1 SGHKS, CDR2 YYEKEE (reference sequence). With 4 bases removed from V and 11 bases from J, the gap between germline ends came to 15 bases. The CDR3 sequence: CASSPGASQAFF. The CDR3 coding sequence is TGTGCCAGCAGCCCTGGGGCGTCCCAGGCTTTCTTT.

This clonotype came up a few times. CDR3 loop: CASSLLTGDRDSNQPQHF. The CDR3 DNA reads as TGTGCCAGCAGCTTACTGACCGGAGATCGGGATAGCAATCAGCCCCAGCATTTT. J is TRBJ1-5 and V is TRBV7-9; D not resolved. Germline CDR1 reads SEHNR; CDR2 reads FQNEAQ (reference sequence). Trimming left V 2 bases short and J 0 bases short, with 17 bases between. The CDR3 sequence is 18 residues long.

The V and J genes are TRBV7-2 and TRBJ1-2, with 11 bases lining up with TRBD1. CDR3 length: 16 residues. CDR1 SGHTA and CDR2 FQGNSA come from the germline V gene. The junction had 5 bases not matched to a gene; V was cut back by 1 base and J by 4 bases. The CDR3 DNA reads TGTGCCAGCAGCTTAGGGACAGGGGGCGCGACCTATGGCTACACCTTC. It yields the protein CASSLGTGGATYGYTF.

The sample holds many counts of this clonotype. This sequence joins TRBV4-2 and TRBJ2-5; 7 bases are shared with TRBD2. CDR3 length equals 15 residues. With 0 bases clipped from V and 3 bases from J, the junction kept 4 bases outside the gene matches. Germline lookup yields CDR1 LGHNA and CDR2 YNFKEQ. The CDR3 region has the DNA TGTGCCAGCAGCCAAGAGGGGGGGACCGAAGAGACCCAGTACTTC. It specifies CASSQEGGTEETQYF.

Comment on this clonotype: A much larger clone sits a single nucleotide away, making a read error possible. The rearrangement links TRBV3-1 to TRBJ2-1, with 9 bases matching TRBD2. Judging by the DNA end, TRBJ2-7 fits better; the J call may be wrong. The CDR3 is 17 residues long. Germline CDR1 and CDR2: LGHDT and YNNKEL (reference sequence). The CDR3 loop reads CASSQDGASGAYNEQYF. The CDR3 DNA reads TGTGCCAGCAGCCAAGATGGGGCTAGCGGGGCCTACAATGAGCAGTACTTC.

The chain joins TRBV2 to TRBJ2-7, with TRBD2 as a possible D gene (7 bases). The tail of the sequence fits TRBJ2-5 better, so the J call may be wrong. The CDR3 has 14 residues. CDR1 and CDR2 from the germline V gene are SNHLY and FYNNEI. The CDR3 region is CASSGWGGLETQYF. In nucleotides, the CDR3 is TGTGCCAGCAGTGGATGGGGGGGCCTTGAGACCCAGTACTTC.

This clonotype was counted many times. The chain is built from TRBV20-1 and TRBJ1-5, with 7 bases fitting TRBD1. The CDR3 covers 15 residues. The ends lost 3 bases at V and 6 bases at J; junction bases unmatched: 11. CDR1 is DFQATT, CDR2 SNEGSKA, per germline (reference sequence). The CDR3 DNA reads as TGCAGTGCTAGTGGGACAGTCGAGCGGGGTCAGCCCCAGCATTTT. Translating gives CSASGTVERGQPQHF.

This clonotype has only a few counts. This sequence may be a read error, since a much larger clone differs from it by one base. This CDR3 is CASREAPFGNEQFF. CDR3 coding DNA: TGTGCCAGCAGGGAAGCCCCTTTCGGCAATGAGCAGTTCTTC. The chain combines TRBV6-1 with TRBJ2-1, with D unresolved. The CDR3 sequence is 14 residues long. Germline V CDR1 and CDR2: MNHNS, SASEGT.

About this clonotype itself: A much larger clone differs from this one at a single base, so this may be a read error. The rearrangement joins TRBV6-1 to TRBJ2-1; weak D call: TRBD2 (7 bases). The CDR3 is made up of 15 amino acids. The ends were cut back, 10 bases at V and 7 bases at J, with 23 bases in the middle. Germline V gives CDR1 MNHNS, CDR2 SASEGT. The CDR3 sequence is CANSSLGGARNEQFF. CDR3 nucleotides: TGTGCCAACAGCTCCTTAGGGGGGGCCCGGAATGAGCAGTTCTTC.

The chain couples TRBV18 to TRBJ2-5; D unresolved. Germline V gene sequence: CDR1 KGHSH, CDR2 LQKENI. This CDR3 contains 15 residues. With 6 bases removed from V and 1 base from J, the gap between germline ends came to 15 bases. In nucleotides, the CDR3 is TGTGCCAGCTCCCCGCAATCGACTTTCCAAGAGACCCAGTACTTC. Encoded protein: CASSPQSTFQETQYF.

Of note for this clonotype: Mismatch with germline at one junction end may stem from a read error. This chain connects TRBV30 to TRBJ1-6, with D possibly matching TRBD1 (5 bases). This CDR3 has 15 amino acids. Germline assignment: CDR1 GTSNPN and CDR2 SVGIG (reference sequence). The CDR3 region is CAWSGQSSYISPLHF. The DNA for the CDR3 is TGTGCCTGGAGTGGACAGAGCTCCTATATTTCACCCCTCCACTTT. Complete variable domain (other parts from reference TRBV30 and TRBJ1-6): SQTIHQWPATLVQPVGSPLSLECTVEGTSNPNLYWYRQAAGRGLQLLFYSVGIGQISSEVPQNLSASRPQDRQFILSSKKLLLSDSGFYLCAWSGQSSYISPLHFGNGTRLTVT.